The present entry profiles one T cell receptor beta chain with its context. The CDR3 has 15 amino acids. The data stem from a study of blood T cell repertoires in COVID-19. About the study: Donors in the United States, Italy and Spain gave samples during acute or convalescent COVID-19. Sample material is recorded as cDNA or gDNA derived from T cells, B-cell-depleted T cells, or PBMCs.

Here immunoSEQ multiplex PCR was the method, and the copy in TCRdb shows in-frame clones only, minus some. The data show tens of thousands of clones, approximately 80% seen once. This chain connects TRBV21-1 to TRBJ1-2. TRBV21-1 is described as a pseudogene. Sequencing was performed on peripheral blood. The sequence derives from a man in his sixties with acute or convalescent COVID-19. CDR3 in amino acids: CASPGGEPPNYGYTF. CDR3 in DNA: TGTGCCTCACCCGGAGGGGAGCCACCTAACTATGGCTACACCTTC.